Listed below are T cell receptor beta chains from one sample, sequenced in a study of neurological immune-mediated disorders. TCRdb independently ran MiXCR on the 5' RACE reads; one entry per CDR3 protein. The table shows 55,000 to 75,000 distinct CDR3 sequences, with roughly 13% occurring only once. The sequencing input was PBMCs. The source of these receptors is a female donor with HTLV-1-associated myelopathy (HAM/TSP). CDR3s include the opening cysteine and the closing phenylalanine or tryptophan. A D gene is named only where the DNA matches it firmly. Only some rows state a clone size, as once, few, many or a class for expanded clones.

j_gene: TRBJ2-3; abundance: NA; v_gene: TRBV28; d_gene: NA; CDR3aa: CASSLSYTDKDTQYF; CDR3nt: TGTGCCAGCAGTTTATCCTACACCGACAAAGATACGCAGTATTTT
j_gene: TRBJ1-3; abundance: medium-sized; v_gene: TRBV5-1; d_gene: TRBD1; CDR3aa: CASSLQGPGNTIYF; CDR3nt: TGCGCCAGCAGCTTACAGGGGCCCGGAAACACCATATATTTT
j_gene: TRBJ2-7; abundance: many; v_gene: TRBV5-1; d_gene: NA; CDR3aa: CASSWDTPYEQYF; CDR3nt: TGCGCCAGCAGCTGGGACACACCCTACGAGCAGTACTTC
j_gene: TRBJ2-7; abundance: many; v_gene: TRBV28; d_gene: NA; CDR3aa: CASSFFEYEQYF; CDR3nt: TGTGCCAGCAGTTTTTTCGAGTACGAGCAGTACTTC
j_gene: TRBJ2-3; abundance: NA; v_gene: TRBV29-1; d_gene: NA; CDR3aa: CSVATADTQYF; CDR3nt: TGCAGCGTTGCGACAGCCGATACGCAGTATTTT
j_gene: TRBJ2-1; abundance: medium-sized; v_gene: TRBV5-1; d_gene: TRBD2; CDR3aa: CASSLWTSGGDNEQFF; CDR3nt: TGCGCCAGCAGCTTGTGGACTAGCGGGGGGGACAATGAGCAGTTCTTC
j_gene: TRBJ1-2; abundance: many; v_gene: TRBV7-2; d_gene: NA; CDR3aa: CASSLAASGTYYGYTF; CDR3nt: TGTGCCAGCAGCTTAGCCGCCTCCGGGACCTATTATGGCTACACCTTC
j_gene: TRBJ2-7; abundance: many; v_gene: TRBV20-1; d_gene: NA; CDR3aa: CSAAMGLGSEQYF; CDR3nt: TGCAGTGCCGCGATGGGTTTAGGGTCCGAGCAGTACTTC
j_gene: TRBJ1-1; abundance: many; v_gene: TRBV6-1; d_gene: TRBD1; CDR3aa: CASSTGGNTEAFF; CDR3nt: TGTGCCAGCAGTACAGGGGGGAACACTGAAGCTTTCTTT
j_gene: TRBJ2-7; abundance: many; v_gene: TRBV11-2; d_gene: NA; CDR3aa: CASSPNTLPGPQAIYEQYF; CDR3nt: TGTGCCAGCAGCCCCAACACACTACCGGGACCCCAGGCGATATACGAGCAGTACTTC
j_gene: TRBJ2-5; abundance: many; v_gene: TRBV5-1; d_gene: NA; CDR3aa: CASSLGMVREETQYF; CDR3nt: TGCGCCAGCAGCTTGGGGATGGTTCGAGAAGAGACCCAGTACTTC
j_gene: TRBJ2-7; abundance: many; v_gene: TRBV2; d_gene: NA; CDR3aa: CASSESGSEQYF; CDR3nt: TGTGCCAGCAGTGAATCGGGAAGCGAGCAGTACTTC
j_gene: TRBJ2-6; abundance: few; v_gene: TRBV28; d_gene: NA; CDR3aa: CASSLRWGGAGSGANVLTF; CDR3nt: TGTGCCAGCAGTTTACGGTGGGGGGGCGCAGGCTCTGGGGCCAACGTCCTGACTTTC
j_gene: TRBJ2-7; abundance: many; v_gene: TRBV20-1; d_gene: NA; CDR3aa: CSARSGSSYEQYF; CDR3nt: TGCAGTGCTAGAAGTGGTAGCTCCTACGAGCAGTACTTC
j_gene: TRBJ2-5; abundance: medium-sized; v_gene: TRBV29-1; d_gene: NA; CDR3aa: CSGIDGETQYF; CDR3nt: TGCAGCGGCATCGACGGCGAGACCCAGTACTTC
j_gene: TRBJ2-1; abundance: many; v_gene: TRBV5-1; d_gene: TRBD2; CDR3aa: CASSRISGGWSNEQFF; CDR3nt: TGCGCCAGCAGTCGGATCAGCGGGGGGTGGAGCAATGAGCAGTTCTTC
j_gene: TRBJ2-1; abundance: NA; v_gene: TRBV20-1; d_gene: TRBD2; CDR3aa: CSNQPAGMYNEQFF; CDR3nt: TGCTCAAACCAGCCAGCGGGGATGTACAATGAGCAGTTCTTC
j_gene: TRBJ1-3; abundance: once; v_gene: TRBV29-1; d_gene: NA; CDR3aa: CSVVGEVHTIFF; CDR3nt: TGCAGCGTTGTCGGCGAGGTACACACCATATTTTTT
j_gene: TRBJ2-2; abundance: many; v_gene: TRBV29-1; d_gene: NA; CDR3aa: CSVESIGRSLAGELFF; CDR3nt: TGCAGCGTTGAAAGTATAGGAAGGAGTCTAGCCGGGGAGCTGTTTTTT
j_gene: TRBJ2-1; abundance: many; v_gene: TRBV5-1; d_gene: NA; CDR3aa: CASSLSPGNNEQFF; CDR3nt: TGCGCCAGCAGCTTATCCCCGGGGAACAATGAGCAGTTCTTC
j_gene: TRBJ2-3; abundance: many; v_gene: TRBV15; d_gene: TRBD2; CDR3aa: CATSRLAGGDTQYF; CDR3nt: TGTGCCACCAGCAGACTAGCGGGGGGAGATACGCAGTATTTT
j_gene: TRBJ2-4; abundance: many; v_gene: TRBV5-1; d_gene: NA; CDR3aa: CASSEGRSKNIQYF; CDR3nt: TGCGCCAGCAGCGAAGGACGGTCCAAAAACATTCAGTACTTC
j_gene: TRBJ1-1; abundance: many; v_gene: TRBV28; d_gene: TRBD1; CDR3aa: CASSLDREVKAFF; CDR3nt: TGTGCCAGCAGTTTGGACAGGGAGGTAAAAGCTTTCTTT
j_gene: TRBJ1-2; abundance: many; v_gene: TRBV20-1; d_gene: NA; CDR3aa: CSARGVGVKLDGYTF; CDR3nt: TGCAGTGCTAGAGGAGTAGGGGTGAAGTTGGACGGCTACACCTTC
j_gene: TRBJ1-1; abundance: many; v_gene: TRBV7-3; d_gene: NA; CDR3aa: CASSSGTPREAFF; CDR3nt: TGTGCCAGCAGCTCCGGGACTCCCCGTGAAGCTTTCTTT
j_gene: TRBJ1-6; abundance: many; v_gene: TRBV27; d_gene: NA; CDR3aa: CASTGAPGVTPLHF; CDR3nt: TGTGCCAGCACCGGGGCCCCAGGAGTGACACCCCTCCACTTT
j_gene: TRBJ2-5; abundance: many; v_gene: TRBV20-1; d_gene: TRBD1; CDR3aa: CSADGQGVKETQYF; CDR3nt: TGCAGTGCTGATGGACAGGGGGTGAAAGAGACCCAGTACTTC
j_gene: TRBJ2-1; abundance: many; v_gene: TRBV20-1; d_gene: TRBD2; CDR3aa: CSAKSSGGSSYNEQFF; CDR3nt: TGCAGTGCTAAAAGTAGCGGGGGGAGCTCCTACAATGAGCAGTTCTTC
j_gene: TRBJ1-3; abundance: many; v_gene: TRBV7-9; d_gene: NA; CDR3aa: CASSPRRGSGNTIYF; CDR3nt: TGTGCCAGCAGCCCCCGAAGGGGTTCTGGAAACACCATATATTTT
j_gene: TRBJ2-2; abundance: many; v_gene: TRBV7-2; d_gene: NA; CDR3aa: CASSLNWPGELFF; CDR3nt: TGTGCCAGCAGCTTAAATTGGCCCGGGGAGCTGTTTTTT
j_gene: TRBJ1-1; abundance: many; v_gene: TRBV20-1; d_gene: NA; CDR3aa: CSAQREGGTTEAFF; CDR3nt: TGCAGTGCTCAGAGAGAGGGGGGCACGACTGAAGCTTTCTTT
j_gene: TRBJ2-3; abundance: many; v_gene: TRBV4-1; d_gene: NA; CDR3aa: CASSQDRGGTDTQYF; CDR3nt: TGCGCCAGCAGCCAAGATCGAGGGGGCACAGATACGCAGTATTTT
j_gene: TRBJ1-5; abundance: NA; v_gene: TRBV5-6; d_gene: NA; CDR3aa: CASSSAVGHQPQHF; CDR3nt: TGTGCAAGCAGTAGCGCCGTGGGGCATCAGCCCCAGCATTTT
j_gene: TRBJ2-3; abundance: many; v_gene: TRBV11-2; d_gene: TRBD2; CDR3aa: CASSPSGVSTDTQYF; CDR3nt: TGTGCCAGCAGCCCAAGCGGGGTCAGCACAGATACGCAGTATTTT
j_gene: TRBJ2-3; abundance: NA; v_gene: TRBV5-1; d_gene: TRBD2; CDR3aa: CASRRTSGGATDTKYF; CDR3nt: TGCGCCAGCCGGCGGACTAGCGGGGGGGCGACAGATACGAAGTATTTT
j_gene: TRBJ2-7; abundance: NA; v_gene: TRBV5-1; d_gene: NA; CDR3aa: CASSPGIAVSYEQYF; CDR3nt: TGCGCCAGCAGCCCCGGGATAGCAGTTTCCTACGAGCAGTACTTC
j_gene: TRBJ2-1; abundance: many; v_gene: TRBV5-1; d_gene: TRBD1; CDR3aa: CASSLAGTGTYNEQFF; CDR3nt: TGCGCCAGCAGCTTGGCCGGGACAGGGACCTACAATGAGCAGTTCTTC
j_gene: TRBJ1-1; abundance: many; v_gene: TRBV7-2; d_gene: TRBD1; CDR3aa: CASSLTGGVRTEAFF; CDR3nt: TGTGCCAGCAGCTTGACAGGGGGAGTACGCACTGAAGCTTTCTTT
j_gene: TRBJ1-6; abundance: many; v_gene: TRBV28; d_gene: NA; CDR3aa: CASSGGGPYNSPLHF; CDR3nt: TGTGCCAGCAGCGGGGGGGGACCCTATAATTCACCCCTCCACTTT
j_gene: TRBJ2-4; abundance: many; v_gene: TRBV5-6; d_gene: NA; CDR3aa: CASSLTITKNIQYF; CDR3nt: TGTGCCAGCAGCTTGACTATAACCAAAAACATTCAGTACTTC
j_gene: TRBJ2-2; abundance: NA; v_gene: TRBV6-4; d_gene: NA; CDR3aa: CASGADHTGELFF; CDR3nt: TGTGCCAGCGGGGCAGACCACACCGGGGAGCTGTTTTTT
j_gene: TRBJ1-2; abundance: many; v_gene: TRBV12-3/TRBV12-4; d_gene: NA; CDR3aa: CASSRGGYTF; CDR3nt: TGTGCCAGCAGCAGGGGTGGCTACACCTTC
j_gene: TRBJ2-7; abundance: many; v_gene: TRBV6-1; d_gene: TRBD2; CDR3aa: CASDVAGGYEQYF; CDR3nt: TGTGCCAGCGACGTAGCGGGGGGCTACGAGCAGTACTTC
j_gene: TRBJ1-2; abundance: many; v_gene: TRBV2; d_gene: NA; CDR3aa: CASSESDQYGYTF; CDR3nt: TGTGCCAGCAGTGAATCGGACCAGTATGGCTACACCTTC
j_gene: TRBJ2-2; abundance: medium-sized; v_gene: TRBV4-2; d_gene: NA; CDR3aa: CASRPEPESAGELFF; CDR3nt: TGTGCCAGCAGACCTGAACCGGAGTCAGCCGGGGAGCTGTTTTTT
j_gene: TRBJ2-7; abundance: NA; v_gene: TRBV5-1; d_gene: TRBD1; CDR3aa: CASSLVRDRSYEQYF; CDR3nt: TGCGCCAGCAGCTTGGTTCGGGACAGATCCTACGAGCAGTACTTC
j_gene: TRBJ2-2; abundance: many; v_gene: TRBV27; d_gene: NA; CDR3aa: CASSPGTVNTGELFF; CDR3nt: TGTGCCAGCAGTCCAGGGACGGTTAACACCGGGGAGCTGTTTTTT
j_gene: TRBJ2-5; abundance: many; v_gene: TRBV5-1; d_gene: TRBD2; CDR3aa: CASGTSGGETQYF; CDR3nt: TGCGCCAGTGGGACTAGTGGTGGTGAGACCCAGTACTTC
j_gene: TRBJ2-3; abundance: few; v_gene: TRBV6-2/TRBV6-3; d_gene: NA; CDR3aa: CASNGRGRADTQYF; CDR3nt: TGTGCCAGCAACGGGCGGGGTAGAGCAGATACGCAGTATTTT
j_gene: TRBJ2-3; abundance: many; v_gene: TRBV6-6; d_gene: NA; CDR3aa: CASSYPSRGYGVGTDTQYF; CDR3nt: TGTGCCAGCAGTTACCCCTCGAGAGGATATGGGGTGGGTACAGATACGCAGTATTTT
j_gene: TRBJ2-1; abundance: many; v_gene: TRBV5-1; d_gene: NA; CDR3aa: CASSPESGEQFF; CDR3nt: TGCGCCAGCAGCCCCGAATCGGGGGAGCAGTTCTTC
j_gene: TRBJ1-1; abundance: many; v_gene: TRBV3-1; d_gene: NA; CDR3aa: CASSHGENTEAFF; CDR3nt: TGTGCCAGCAGCCACGGAGAGAACACTGAAGCTTTCTTT
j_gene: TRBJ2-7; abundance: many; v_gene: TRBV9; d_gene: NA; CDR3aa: CASSLRGQGTYYEQYF; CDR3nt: TGTGCCAGCAGCCTTAGAGGCCAGGGGACATACTACGAGCAGTACTTC
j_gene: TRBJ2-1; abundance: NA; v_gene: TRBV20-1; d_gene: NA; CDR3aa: CSAGQNNEQFF; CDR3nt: TGCAGTGCTGGCCAGAACAATGAGCAGTTCTTC
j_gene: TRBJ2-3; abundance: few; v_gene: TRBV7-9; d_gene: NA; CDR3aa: CASSLDLRRSSTDTQYF; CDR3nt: TGTGCCAGCAGCTTAGATCTAAGGCGTTCTAGCACAGATACGCAGTATTTT
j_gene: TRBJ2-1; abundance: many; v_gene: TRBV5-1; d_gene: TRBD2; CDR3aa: CASSSSSGATYNEQFF; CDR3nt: TGCGCCAGCAGCTCCTCTAGCGGGGCTACATACAATGAGCAGTTCTTC
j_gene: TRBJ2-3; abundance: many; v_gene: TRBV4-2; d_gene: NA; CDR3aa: CASSPESTDTQYF; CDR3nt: TGTGCCAGCAGCCCAGAAAGCACAGATACGCAGTATTTT
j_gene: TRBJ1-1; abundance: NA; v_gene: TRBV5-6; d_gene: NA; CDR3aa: CASSWGSPLRGTEAFF; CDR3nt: TGTGCCAGCAGCTGGGGGTCCCCCCTCAGGGGAACTGAAGCTTTCTTT
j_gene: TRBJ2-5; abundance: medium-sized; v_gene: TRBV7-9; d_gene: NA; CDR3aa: CASSLQSGYQETQYF; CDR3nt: TGTGCCAGCAGCTTACAATCGGGGTACCAAGAGACCCAGTACTTC
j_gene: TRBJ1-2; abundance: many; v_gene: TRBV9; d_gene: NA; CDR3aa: CASSPQDSHYGYTF; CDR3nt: TGTGCCAGCAGCCCGCAGGACAGCCACTATGGCTACACCTTC